A single T cell receptor (beta chain) is shown here with its context. These data are taken from a study of T cell responses to AZD1222 COVID-19 vaccine. The assay was immunoSEQ multiplex PCR, and TCRdb's table has in-frame clones only and misses some. The repertoire includes tens of thousands of clones, roughly 81% of them detected once, and 10% to 15% sits in the top ten. The sequence derives from an adult in good health. The source was peripheral blood, collected on day 0 of AZD1222 vaccination.

CDR3 sequence reads: CASLRGSGANVLTF. As DNA, the CDR3 is TGTGCTAGTCTCCGGGGGTCTGGGGCCAACGTCCTGACTTTC. The chain links TRBV12-5 to TRBJ2-6; a weak D match, TRBD2 (6 bases). The germline V gene encodes CDR1 LGHNT and CDR2 FRNRAP. The CDR3 is 14 amino acids. The germline V and J ends were trimmed by 8 bases and 1 base, with 9 bases remaining between them.